This TCR beta chain appears in the sequencing data of a study of blood T cell repertoires in COVID-19. On the study more broadly: The United States, Italy and Spain supplied acute and convalescent COVID-19 samples. T cells, B-cell-depleted T cells, or PBMCs provided the cDNA or gDNA that served as material.

V shed 0 bases and J 4 bases; nucleotides not matched to a gene: 8. Germline CDR1 reads SGHTA; CDR2 reads FQGNSA. The CDR3 length is 17 residues. Authors' processing steps: Reference gene primer amplification in the assay estimated nucleated cell counts. Measured with immunoSEQ multiplex PCR; TCRdb has only the in-frame clones, and not every one. V, J and clone size are those of that table, while D and trimming were read from the DNA. Of roughly 100,000 clones in the sample, about 90% were seen once. The sample comprised peripheral blood. This TCR derives from a human donor in a cohort sampled during active COVID-19. The chain links TRBV7-2 to TRBJ2-4; 8 bases match TRBD2. CDR3 DNA: TGTGCCAGCAGCTTAGCCCCGGGAGGGTCGGGTAAAAACATTCAGTACTTC. Encoded protein: CASSLAPGGSGKNIQYF.